This TCR beta chain was recorded in a study of cytomegalovirus exposure and HLA in healthy donors (dated by TCRdb to the late 2010s). Background for the entire study: According to an earlier analysis of 587 of the donors, roughly 180 million T cells yielded over 100 million unique TCR beta sequences and less than 300 Gb of sequence data. An early release that covered some 640 HLA-typed donors contained approximately 300 gigabases of sequencing data and 65 million to 100 million unique TCR sequences. Of the 300 to 500 genotyped donors, over 80% were placed in the genetic ancestry cluster associated with self-reported Caucasian donors. The study was designed to test whether signatures of past pathogen exposure could be identified by cataloging public T cell receptors. The T cell repertoires of 670 or so subjects were profiled by immunosequencing and related to cytomegalovirus serostatus. A separate validation cohort of approximately 120 different subjects was used in addition to the roughly 700-subject first cohort. To predict cytomegalovirus infection status, the study brought together high-throughput TCR immunosequencing, statistical association of individual TCRs with disease status, and machine learning. A later analysis re-analyzed previously published TCR beta repertoires from roughly 630 donors and added high-resolution HLA genotyping to study TCR occurrence patterns. In the later analysis, no new phenotypic data were used to find candidate immune exposures; instead, reliance was placed on TCR beta sequences and their occurrence across donors. To decide whether each TCR beta V gene segment behaved as functional or pseudogenic, an earlier analysis of approximately 590 of the donors relied on high-throughput TCR beta sequencing. Donor age, sex, ethnicity and CMV serostatus were collected together with the repertoire data. A later genetic analysis used genome-wide SNP genotypes for 398 of the 666 donors, treating that subset as a discovery cohort. All discovery cohort repertoires had been generated on a single sequencing platform. HLA typing covered class I and class II loci at four-digit resolution. The number of typed donors differed by locus: about 629-630 for A, B, C, DRB1 and DQB1; some 500 for DQA1; 606 for DPA1; and some 470 for DPB1. A handful of DR-DQ haplotypes were handled as single units for association and clustering because linkage in the cohort was strong. On average, 235,054 unique TCR beta nucleotide sequences were sequenced per donor among roughly 430 genotyped donors of the cohort, with roughly 18% of those sequences being non-productive. What the authors observed across the whole study: Assigning TCR associations to individual alleles was difficult when HLA alleles, especially DR and DQ, strongly co-occurred. According to a later analysis, TCR association rates differed among HLA loci, with DRB1 alleles showing the most associated TCRs and HLA-C alleles showing the fewest. A later analysis associated about 17,000 TCR beta sequences with specific HLA alleles at a false discovery rate of 0.05. The classifier was reported to diagnose cytomegalovirus status with high specificity and sensitivity in both the original and validation cohorts. Correlated functional status among segregating V segments might be attributable to linkage disequilibrium, but an unknown experimental factor could not be ruled out. A cluster of highly shared sequence variants was judged likely to represent a technical artifact of the sequencing pipeline. In vitro tests confirmed that three of the cytomegalovirus-associated TCR beta chains recognize cytomegalovirus antigens. The 87-base-pair reads could not distinguish some IMGT-functional V segments, including TRBV6-2 and TRBV6-3, so those segments were excluded. In a later analysis, several top co-occurrence clusters were reported to appear linked to parvovirus B19, influenza, CMV and Epstein-Barr virus. Because counts were too low, seventeen rarely observed V segments, including chromosome 9 orphons, were left out of the earlier analysis of roughly 600 of the donors. Sequencing depth was assumed to be roughly uniform across donors in the presence/absence analyses, though that assumption may not hold. It was suggested by the authors that the approach could potentially be generalized to other disease states and immunological phenotypes. In a later analysis, most CMV-associated TCR beta chains were found to appear HLA-restricted, with HLA associations seemingly driven largely by CMV exposure. HLA typing was unavailable for some donors at each locus, so association tests used only the typed subset. According to a later genetic analysis, donors in an Asian-associated ancestry cluster had fewer N-insertions in productive TCRs than the roughly 700-donor mean. In an earlier analysis of 587 of the donors, most TCR beta V segments were observed in productive rearrangements about 90% or about 30% of the time, broadly matching IMGT annotations. This cohort had only TCR beta chains sequenced, and the lack of alpha or paired-chain data limited which features could be detected. A later genetic analysis associated a missense DCLRE1C variant with V-gene and J-gene trimming of TCR beta chains, and an independent cohort replicated the association. Most TCR sequences were observed very rarely across donors, whereas some public TCRs were present in many individuals. A later analysis found that HLA-associated TCR beta chains were more clonally expanded and had lower generation probabilities than equally common non-associated chains. A further reported finding was that TCR beta sequences accurately predicted the HLA-A and HLA-B alleles for most subjects in the first cohort. The study gave a list of about 150 TCR beta chains associated with cytomegalovirus. For the cohort, immune exposure information was limited to CMV serostatus.

The method was the immunoSEQ multiplex PCR assay. For the multiplex PCR, a mixture combining 60 forward primers for TCR Vbeta segments and 13 reverse primers for TCR Jbeta segments was used. The CDR3 region of rearranged TCR beta genes was amplified from genomic DNA with a multiplex PCR assay. On the Illumina HiSeq System, the amplified TCR beta libraries were sequenced as 87-base-pair reads. The authors' analysis ran thus. A later analysis counted about 76 million unique TCR beta chains across the 670 or so repertoires, and 9 million to 14 million of these chains were shared by at least two donors. Raw reads were error-corrected and collapsed into unique sequences by a nearest-neighbor algorithm in which closely related sequences were merged to remove PCR and sequencing errors. CDR3 sequences were aligned to IMGT reference sequences to assign V, D and J gene segments. Each retained sequence needed at least a six-nucleotide match to both a V gene segment and a J gene segment. A rearrangement was called productive if the CDR3 had no stop codons and remained in frame with V and J, and every other rearrangement was called non-productive. Following IMGT convention, CDR3 was defined as the stretch from the second conserved V-encoded cysteine to the conserved J-encoded phenylalanine. In an earlier analysis of 500 to 650 of the donors, sequences lacking an unambiguous match to a single V gene segment were excluded. In an earlier analysis of approximately 590 of the donors, V segments were called functional above 56.7% productive rearrangements and were called segregating when the between-donor standard deviation exceeded 5%. A statistical classification framework was developed to diagnose cytomegalovirus status using the catalog of TCR beta chain sequences. In a later analysis, TCR nucleotide sequences were compared against IMGT/GENE-DB human TR gene sequences so that V and J genes could be assigned. In a later analysis, CDR3 sequences and most-parsimonious VDJ recombination scenarios were assigned using the TCRdist pipeline. A later analysis defined each TCR beta chain by its CDR3 amino acid sequence plus V-gene family, and excluded reads lacking a unique V-gene family. A later analysis removed nearly 600 highly shared, low-generation-probability nucleotide sequences to deal with suspected cross-contamination and a sequencing artifact. In a later analysis, a clonal expansion index for each public chain was calculated from normalized within-repertoire ranks of inferred template counts. Generation probabilities in a later analysis came from a VDJ recombination model fitted to out-of-frame rearrangements, and those results were checked against IGoR. In a later analysis, hypergeometric tests were used to score TCR-TCR, TCR-HLA and TCR-CMV co-occurrence, with a repertoire-size bias correction applied to TCR pairs. A later analysis estimated false discovery rates by permuting HLA or CMV assignments 20 times. In a later analysis, co-occurring TCRs were grouped with DBSCAN, and TCRdist sequence similarity was added when clustering was performed within HLA-allele-positive subsets. Repertoires with fewer than 30,000 or more than 120,000 public chains were left out of co-occurrence clustering, as were about 5 repertoires with anomalous nucleotide sharing. This is the immuneACCESS table as TCRdb keeps it, with only in-frame sequences that have V and J called. A part of the clones is gone; compared with another copy, unresolved V genes explain less than half, and the rest is unexplained. The V and J calls and clone size are taken from that table; D and trimming were inferred from the DNA. Counted in this sample were roughly 140,000 clones; approximately 80% of them appeared once. Approximately 6% of the sample comes from the top ten.

The CDR3 numbers 15 residues from cysteine through phenylalanine. Only the CDR3 DNA is retained, 45 bases long and in frame from the first base. CDR1 and CDR2, per the germline V gene, are SGHNT and YENEEA. Germline trimming: 6 bases from V, 0 bases from J; junction bases outside gene matches: 8. The cohort was made up of 500 to 850 healthy bone marrow donors. At the time of sampling, every cohort member was nominally healthy, though immune exposures that went unrecorded were likely present. The donor tested CMV seropositive and was one of the 289 seropositive cohort members. A peripheral blood sample was provided by each donor, and peripheral blood mononuclear cells were used for TCR beta sequencing. Genomic DNA extraction from the blood cell samples was performed with the Qiagen DNeasy Blood Extraction Kit. A note on this clone: It lacks a known antigen. Base quality data are lacking; no much larger clone is found one base away.

Sequencing was carried out using PBMCs. The sequence links TRBV11-3 to TRBJ2-7, and TRBD1 matches 7 of the central bases. The receptor's source is a young man in good health and CMV-seropositive. The DNA sequence is TGTGCCAGCAGTTCCGGACAGGCCGGCTCCTACGAGCAGTACTTC. Translated, it gives CASSSGQAGSYEQYF.